This T cell receptor beta chain was observed in a study of cytomegalovirus exposure and HLA in healthy donors. Broader study findings: Only CMV serostatus was available as immune exposure information. The authors confirmed in vitro that a few CMV-associated chains were specific for CMV antigens. An Asian-associated ancestry cluster reportedly showed fewer N-insertions than the roughly 670-donor mean in a later analysis.

The study ran its PCR with 60 Vbeta and 13 Jbeta primers. Profiled with immunoSEQ multiplex PCR; TCRdb holds only in-frame clones, not every one. The table records tens of thousands of clones, 75% of them present only once. Germline V gives CDR1 LNHDA, CDR2 SQIVND (reference sequence). Losses at the gene ends were 3 bases for V and 3 bases for J; bases not matched to a gene: 10. The CDR3 covers 16 residues. In regard to this clone: Its antigen remains unidentified.

The sequence came from a woman aged 40 to 50 in good health and CMV-seropositive. This chain uses TRBV19 with TRBJ1-1; TRBD1 agrees at 7 bases. Sequencing input: PBMCs. The CDR3 coding sequence is TGTGCCAGTAGTATCAGGACAGGTTCTCTTCACACTGAAGCTTTCTTT. Protein sequence: CASSIRTGSLHTEAFF.